A single sample gave rise to the 29 T cell receptor beta chains below, sequenced in a study of blood T cell repertoires in COVID-19. The protocol was immunoSEQ multiplex PCR, while the TCRdb copy is restricted to in-frame clones and leaves out a portion. The data show some 90,000 clones, 70% to 85% seen once. Sequenced: peripheral blood. Receptors originate from a woman aged 60 to 75 in a cohort sampled during active or convalescent COVID-19.

The J gene is TRBJ2-7, the V gene TRBV5-1, with D maybe TRBD2 (7 bases). The length of the CDR3 is 15 residues. V was pared by 5 bases and J by 3 bases, with 18 bases between. Germline-derived CDR1 and CDR2 are SGHRS and YFSETQ. CDR3 sequence reads: CASRFSGGGNYEQYF. DNA for the CDR3: TGCGCCAGCAGGTTCTCGGGGGGCGGGAACTACGAGCAGTACTTC.

This sequence joins TRBV7-2 and TRBJ1-4; 10 positions agree with TRBD1. V was clipped by 6 bases and J by 8 bases; unmatched bases: 6. Germline V gives CDR1 SGHTA, CDR2 FQGNSA. CDR3 length equals 14 residues. The CDR3 reads CASSSGTGVEKLFF. CDR3 nucleotide sequence: TGTGCCAGCAGTTCCGGGACAGGGGTCGAAAAACTGTTTTTT.

The CDR3 DNA reads as TGCGCCAGCAGCAGTGCGGGGGTCTCTGGAAACACCATATATTTT. This codes for CASSSAGVSGNTIYF. This chain uses TRBV5-1 with TRBJ1-3; possible D gene TRBD1, 5 bases. Germline lookup yields CDR1 SGHRS and CDR2 YFSETQ. The CDR3 has 15 residues. V lost 4 bases, J lost 0 bases, and 11 bases lay in between.

The J gene is TRBJ2-4, the V gene TRBV19; D may be TRBD2 (7 bases). The CDR3 runs 17 residues. CDR1 is LNHDA and CDR2 is SQIVND in the germline V gene (reference sequence). Trimming removed 3 bases at V and 3 bases at J, with 18 bases between. The CDR3, as DNA: TGTGCCAGTAGTATGTTGGGGGGGCCGGTTGGCAAAAACATTCAGTACTTC. This translates into CASSMLGGPVGKNIQYF.

V and J are TRBV28 and TRBJ2-3, with a tentative D call TRBD2 (6 bases). CDR3 size: 18 residues. Germline loops: CDR1 MDHEN, CDR2 SYDVKM. V dropped 3 bases and J dropped 2 bases, with 21 bases sitting between them. CDR3 sequence: CASSFASGVGAFTDTQYF. Written as DNA, the CDR3 is TGTGCCAGCAGTTTCGCGTCGGGAGTAGGGGCCTTCACAGATACGCAGTATTTT.

The genes are TRBV30 and TRBJ2-7; D may be TRBD1 (5 bases). V shed 7 bases and J shed 0 bases, with 16 bases lying between them. The CDR3 spans 14 residues. The germline V gene encodes CDR1 GTSNPN and CDR2 SVGIG (reference sequence). CDR3 DNA sequence: TGTGCCTCCGTCGGCCAGGGTAGCTCCTACGAGCAGTACTTC. It codes for CASVGQGSSYEQYF.

This clone was counted once. A read error may account for a junction end that differs from germline. The chain carries TRBV7-9 and TRBJ1-1; possible D gene TRBD1, 5 bases. CDR3 size: 13 residues. CDR1 SEHNR and CDR2 FQNEAQ come from the germline V gene (reference sequence). As DNA, the CDR3 is TGTGCCACCAGCGGGGCCGGATACACTGAAGCTTTCTTT. It translates to CATSGAGYTEAFF.

This clone was picked up one time. One junction end does not reproduce the germline sequence, and a read error may be involved. The chain recombines TRBV2 with TRBJ2-3; 10 nucleotides agree with TRBD2. From germline, CDR1 is SNHLY and CDR2 FYNNEI. The CDR3 runs to 13 residues. CDR3 region: CASTLKVERGGGF. For the CDR3, the DNA is TGTGCCAGCACCCTAAAGGTGGAGCGGGGGGGCGGTTTT.

CDR3 in DNA: TGTGCCAGCAGCCCTAGGCGGGGGGCGGCAGATACGCAGTATTTT. Translated: CASSPRRGAADTQYF. V and J are TRBV7-8 and TRBJ2-3; 8 bases align to TRBD2. CDR3 size: 15 residues. Germline loops: CDR1 SGHVS, CDR2 FQNEAQ. V gave up 5 bases and J gave up 4 bases; unmatched junction bases: 8.

This rearrangement joins TRBV5-6 to TRBJ1-1, with 8 nucleotides matching TRBD1. V lost 4 bases and J lost 2; bases outside the gene matches: 4. The length of the CDR3 is 14 residues. Germline assignment: CDR1 SGHDT and CDR2 YYEEEE. The CDR3 sequence is CASSPDRANTEAFF. In DNA form, the CDR3 reads TGTGCCAGCAGCCCGGACAGGGCTAACACTGAAGCTTTCTTT.

The chain joins TRBV4-3 to TRBJ1-2; D gene uncertain. This CDR3 has 17 residues. The V and J ends lost 0 bases and 5 bases respectively, with 19 bases between them. The V gene's germline CDR1 is LGHNA and CDR2 YSLEER. CDR3: CASSQDWSPQEVYGYTF. The CDR3 coding sequence is TGCGCCAGCAGCCAAGATTGGTCCCCGCAGGAAGTTTATGGCTACACCTTC.

The chain links TRBV7-9 to TRBJ1-4, with TRBD1 matching 7 bases. Trimming cost V 3 bases and J 5 bases; bases outside gene matches: 6. The CDR3 is made up of 15 amino acids. The germline V gene has CDR1 SEHNR and CDR2 FQNEAQ (reference sequence). This CDR3 is CASSFRQGNNEKLFF. The CDR3 DNA is TGTGCCAGCAGCTTCAGACAGGGAAACAATGAAAAACTGTTTTTT.

The rearrangement joins TRBV6-2 or TRBV6-3 to TRBJ1-2; D is ambiguous. Deletions cut 3 bases from V and 5 bases from J, with 22 bases between. Germline values: CDR1 MNHEY, CDR2 SVGEGT. The CDR3 spans 17 residues. The chain's CDR3 is CASSYSLGERGRYGYTF. CDR3 bases: TGTGCCAGCAGTTATAGCCTCGGGGAGAGAGGGCGATATGGCTACACCTTC.

This CDR3 is CTSSRVELAGGPSISSYNEQFF. The CDR3 bases are TGCACCAGCAGCCGAGTAGAACTAGCGGGGGGGCCGTCTATAAGCTCCTACAATGAGCAGTTCTTC. The chain links TRBV1 to TRBJ2-1; TRBD2, the table's D call, lacks a check against the DNA. TRBV1 is a pseudogene. This CDR3 spans 22 amino acids.

The chain combines TRBV19 with TRBJ2-2, with D possibly matching TRBD2 (5 bases). CDR3 length: 15 amino acids. The V gene lost 3 bases and the J gene lost 3 bases, with 11 bases spanning the gap. From germline, CDR1 is LNHDA and CDR2 SQIVND (reference sequence). This CDR3 reads CASSIYGVYTGELFF. The CDR3 nucleotides read TGTGCCAGTAGTATTTACGGGGTGTACACCGGGGAGCTGTTTTTT.

J is TRBJ2-5 and V is TRBV4-2; 16 bases align to TRBD2. The CDR3 covers 19 residues. J was trimmed by 5 bases and V by 2 bases; bases with no gene match: 11. Germline V gene lookup returns CDR1 LGHNA and CDR2 YNFKEQ. The chain's CDR3 is CASSQMAGGLAGGQETQYF. Here the CDR3 DNA reads TGTGCCAGCAGCCAAATGGCTGGGGGACTAGCGGGGGGGCAGGAGACCCAGTACTTC.

The V and J genes are TRBV20-1 and TRBJ2-7, with 9 bases aligning to TRBD1. J was trimmed by 0 bases and V by 3 bases; bases with no gene match: 9. From germline, CDR1 is DFQATT and CDR2 SNEGSKA (reference sequence). This CDR3 comprises 16 residues. CDR3 nucleotide sequence: TGCAGTGCTAGTGGCCGGGACAGGGTCTTCTCCTACGAGCAGTACTTC. This sequence encodes CSASGRDRVFSYEQYF.

This chain joins TRBV5-1 and TRBJ2-7, with D possibly being TRBD1 (6 bases). Trimming removed 0 bases at V and 6 bases at J, with 13 bases between. This CDR3 comprises 14 residues. CDR1 SGHRS and CDR2 YFSETQ come from the germline V gene. CDR3 protein: CASSLAGVSAEQYF. DNA for the CDR3: TGCGCCAGCAGCTTGGCAGGGGTTTCGGCCGAGCAGTACTTC. Combining the CDR3 with reference TRBV5-1 and TRBJ2-7 gives the whole variable domain KAGVTQTPRYLIKTRGQQVTLSCSPISGHRSVSWYQQTPGQGLQFLFEYFSETQRNKGNFPGRFSGRQFSNSRSEMNVSTLELGDSALYLCASSLAGVSAEQYFGPGTRLTVT.

This chain links TRBV5-1 with TRBJ2-7; the match to TRBD1 covers 8 bases. The CDR3 contains 14 residues. Germline CDR1 is SGHRS and CDR2 is YFSETQ. With 4 bases clipped from V and 2 bases from J, the junction kept 5 bases outside the gene matches. The CDR3 DNA follows: TGCGCCAGCAGCGGGTTGACAGGGGCCTACGAGCAGTACTTC. It yields the protein CASSGLTGAYEQYF.

The chain has TRBV29-1 and TRBJ2-3; 8 bases match TRBD1. The CDR3 totals 15 residues. V gave up 5 bases and J gave up 4 bases; unmatched junction bases: 11. Germline values: CDR1 SQVTM, CDR2 ANQGSEA. CDR3: CSVSRGTGISDTQYF. The CDR3 bases are TGCAGCGTTAGCCGCGGGACAGGAATCTCAGATACGCAGTATTTT.

V is TRBV7-2 and J is TRBJ2-7; tentative D call: TRBD2 (7 bases). Germline values: CDR1 SGHTA, CDR2 FQGNSA. The CDR3 has 12 residues. The V end lost 10 bases, the J end lost 5 bases, and 15 bases lay between the germline ends. In DNA, the CDR3 is TGTGCCACTAGGGGGGGGCCTCACGAGCAGTACTTC. Protein: CATRGGPHEQYF. The whole variable domain, filled in from reference TRBV7-2 and TRBJ2-7, reads GAGVSQSPSNKVTEKGKDVELRCDPISGHTALYWYRQSLGQGLEFLIYFQGNSAPDKSGLPSDRFSAERTGGSVSTLTIQRTQQEDSAVYLCATRGGPHEQYFGPGTRLTVT.

The genes are TRBV27 and TRBJ1-1; 9 bases fit TRBD1. The CDR3 has 13 residues. Germline CDR1 MNHEY, CDR2 SMNVEV (reference sequence). V was clipped by 5 bases and J by 7 bases; unmatched bases: 5. The CDR3 is CASSPHRGREAFF. DNA of the CDR3: TGTGCCAGCAGTCCCCACAGGGGGCGTGAAGCTTTCTTT.

The gene calls are TRBV3-1 (or the pseudogene TRBV3-2) and TRBJ1-6, with D possibly matching TRBD1 (5 bases). Per the germline V gene, CDR1 is LGHDT and CDR2 is YNNKEL (reference sequence). The CDR3 extends over 15 amino acids. Between the trimmed V and J ends, which lost 1 base and 8 bases, there was a span of 12 bases. The CDR3 coding sequence is TGTGCCAGCAGCCAAGTAAGGGGAGGTCATTCACCCCTCCACTTT. It is translated as CASSQVRGGHSPLHF.

The chain recombines TRBV10-3 with TRBJ2-1; a weak D match, TRBD1 (6 bases). Germline-derived CDR1 and CDR2 are ENHRY and SYGVKD. The CDR3 spans 13 residues. V was cut by 6 bases and J by 3 bases, with 9 bases left in between. The DNA of the CDR3 is TGTGCCATCAGCGGACAGCTCTACAATGAGCAGTTCTTC. Residues: CAISGQLYNEQFF.

The chain carries TRBV4-2 and TRBJ2-6; 10 positions match TRBD1. This CDR3 spans 18 amino acids. After removal of 2 bases from V and 2 bases from J, the junction contained 6 bases not matched to a gene. The germline V gene encodes CDR1 LGHNA and CDR2 YNFKEQ. The CDR3 loop reads CASSQPWTGGTGANVLTF. Here the CDR3 DNA reads TGTGCCAGCAGCCAACCTTGGACAGGGGGTACTGGGGCCAACGTCCTGACTTTC.

The chain links TRBV7-3 to TRBJ2-2, with 10 positions matching TRBD1. The germline gives CDR1 SGHTA, CDR2 FQGTGA. V lost 4 bases to trimming and J lost 0 bases; unmatched junction nucleotides: 14. The CDR3 has 20 residues. The CDR3 loop reads CASSSTGTGAYTTNTGELFF. DNA for the CDR3: TGTGCCAGCAGCTCCACTGGGACAGGGGCCTATACAACGAACACCGGGGAGCTGTTTTTT.

This clone was observed at least ten times. This chain uses TRBV7-8 with TRBJ1-5; the D gene is possibly TRBD1 (5 bases). Germline V lookup: CDR1 SGHVS, CDR2 FQNEAQ. V was pared by 6 bases and J by 6 bases, with 18 bases between. The CDR3 runs to 15 residues. CDR3 nucleotides: TGTGCCAGCAGTATATGGGGGGAAAGTGGTCAGCCCCAGCATTTT. Its protein is CASSIWGESGQPQHF.

The chain joins TRBV4-3 to TRBJ1-2, with 7 bases fitting TRBD1. The CDR3 contains 15 residues. Germline V gene sequence: CDR1 LGHNA, CDR2 YSLEER. Trimming at V came to 3 bases and at J to 2 bases, leaving 6 bases not matched to a gene. The CDR3 DNA reads as TGCGCCAGCAGCCAGGAGATACAGGGGAACTATGGCTACACCTTC. It encodes CASSQEIQGNYGYTF.

In its sample, this clone was seen a few times. CDR3 protein: CSVGHGGLSTDTQYF. In DNA, the CDR3 is TGCAGCGTTGGGCATGGAGGGCTTAGCACAGATACGCAGTATTTT. The chain couples TRBV29-1 to TRBJ2-3; maybe TRBD2 (6 bases). Germline values: CDR1 SQVTM, CDR2 ANQGSEA. The CDR3 length is 15 residues. Trimming pared 4 bases from V and 0 bases from J, leaving 14 bases between.